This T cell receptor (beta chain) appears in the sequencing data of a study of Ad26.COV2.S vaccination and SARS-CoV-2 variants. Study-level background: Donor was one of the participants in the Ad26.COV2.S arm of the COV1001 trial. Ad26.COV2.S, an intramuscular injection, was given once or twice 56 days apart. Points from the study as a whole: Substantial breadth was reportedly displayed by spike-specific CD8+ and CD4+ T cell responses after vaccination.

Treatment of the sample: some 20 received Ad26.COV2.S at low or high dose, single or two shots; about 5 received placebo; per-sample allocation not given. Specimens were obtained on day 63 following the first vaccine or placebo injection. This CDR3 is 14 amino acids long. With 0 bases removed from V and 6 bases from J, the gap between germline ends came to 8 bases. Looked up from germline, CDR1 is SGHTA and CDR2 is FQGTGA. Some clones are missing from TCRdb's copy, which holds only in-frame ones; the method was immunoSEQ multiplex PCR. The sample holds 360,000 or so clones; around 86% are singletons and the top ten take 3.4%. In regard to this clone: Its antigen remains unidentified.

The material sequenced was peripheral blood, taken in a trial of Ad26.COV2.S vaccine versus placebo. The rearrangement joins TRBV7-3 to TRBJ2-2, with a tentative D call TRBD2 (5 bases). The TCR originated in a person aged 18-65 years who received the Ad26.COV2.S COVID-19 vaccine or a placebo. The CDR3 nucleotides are TGTGCCAGCAGCTTAACAACGGGGTCCGGGGAGCTGTTTTTT. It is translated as CASSLTTGSGELFF.